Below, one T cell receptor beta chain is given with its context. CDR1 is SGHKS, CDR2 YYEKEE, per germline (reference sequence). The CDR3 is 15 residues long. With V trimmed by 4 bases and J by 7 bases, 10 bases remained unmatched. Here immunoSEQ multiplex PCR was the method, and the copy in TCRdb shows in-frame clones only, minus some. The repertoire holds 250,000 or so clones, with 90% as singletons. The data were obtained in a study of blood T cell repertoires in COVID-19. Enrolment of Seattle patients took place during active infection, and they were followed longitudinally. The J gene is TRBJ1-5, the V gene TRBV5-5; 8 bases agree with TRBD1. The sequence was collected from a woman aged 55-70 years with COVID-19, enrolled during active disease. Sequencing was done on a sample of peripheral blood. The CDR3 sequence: CASSHSGGRGQPQHF. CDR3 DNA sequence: TGTGCCAGCAGCCACTCAGGGGGCAGGGGACAGCCCCAGCATTTT.